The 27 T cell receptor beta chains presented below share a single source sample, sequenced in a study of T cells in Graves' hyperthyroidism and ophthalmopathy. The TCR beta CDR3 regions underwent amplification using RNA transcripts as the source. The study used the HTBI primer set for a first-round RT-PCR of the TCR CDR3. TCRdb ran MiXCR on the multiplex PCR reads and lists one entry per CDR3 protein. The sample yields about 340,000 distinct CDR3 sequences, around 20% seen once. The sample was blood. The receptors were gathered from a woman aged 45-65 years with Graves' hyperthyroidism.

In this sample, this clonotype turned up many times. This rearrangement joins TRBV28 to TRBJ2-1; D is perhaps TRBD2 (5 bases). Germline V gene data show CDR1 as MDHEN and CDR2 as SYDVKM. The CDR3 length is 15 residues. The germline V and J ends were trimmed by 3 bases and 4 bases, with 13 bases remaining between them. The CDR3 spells CASSLDFLRYNEQFF. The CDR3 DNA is TGTGCCAGCAGTTTGGACTTTCTTAGGTACAATGAGCAGTTCTTC.

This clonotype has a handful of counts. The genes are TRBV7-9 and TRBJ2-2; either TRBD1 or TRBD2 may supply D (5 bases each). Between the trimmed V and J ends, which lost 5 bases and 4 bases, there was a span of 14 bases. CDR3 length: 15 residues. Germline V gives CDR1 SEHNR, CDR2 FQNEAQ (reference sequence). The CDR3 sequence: CASSPGASSTGELFF. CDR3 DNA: TGTGCCAGCAGCCCCGGGGCTAGCAGCACCGGGGAGCTGTTTTTT.

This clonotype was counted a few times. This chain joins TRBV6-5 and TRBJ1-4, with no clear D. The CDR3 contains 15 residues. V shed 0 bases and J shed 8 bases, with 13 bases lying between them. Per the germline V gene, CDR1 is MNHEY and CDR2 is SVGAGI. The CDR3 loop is CASSYSTSGLEKLFF. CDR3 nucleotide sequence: TGTGCCAGCAGTTACTCGACCAGTGGCTTAGAAAAACTGTTTTTT.

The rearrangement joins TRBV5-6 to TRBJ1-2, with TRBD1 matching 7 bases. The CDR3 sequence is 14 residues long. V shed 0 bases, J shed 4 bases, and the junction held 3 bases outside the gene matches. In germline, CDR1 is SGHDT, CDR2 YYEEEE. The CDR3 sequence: CASSLGRDSYGYTF. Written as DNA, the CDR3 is TGTGCCAGCAGCTTGGGTCGGGACAGCTATGGCTACACCTTC.

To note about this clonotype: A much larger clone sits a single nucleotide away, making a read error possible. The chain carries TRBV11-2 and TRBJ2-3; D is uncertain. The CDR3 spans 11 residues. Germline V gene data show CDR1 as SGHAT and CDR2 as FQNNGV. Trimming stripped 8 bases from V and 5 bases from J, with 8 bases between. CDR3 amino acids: CASGPRDTQYF. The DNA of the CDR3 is TGTGCCAGCGGCCCGCGAGATACGCAGTATTTT.

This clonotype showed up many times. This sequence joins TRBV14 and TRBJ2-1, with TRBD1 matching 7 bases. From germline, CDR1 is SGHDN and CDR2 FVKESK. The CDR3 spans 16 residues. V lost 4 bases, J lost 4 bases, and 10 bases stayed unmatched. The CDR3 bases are TGTGCCAGCAGCCCCTACCTAGGACAGGAATACAATGAGCAGTTCTTC. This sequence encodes CASSPYLGQEYNEQFF.

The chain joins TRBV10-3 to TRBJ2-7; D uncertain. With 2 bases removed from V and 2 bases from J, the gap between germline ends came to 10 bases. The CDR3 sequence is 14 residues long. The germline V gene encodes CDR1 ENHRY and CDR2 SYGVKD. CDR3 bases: TGTGCCATCAGTGAGGCGGTTTTACCCTACGAGCAGTACTTC. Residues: CAISEAVLPYEQYF.

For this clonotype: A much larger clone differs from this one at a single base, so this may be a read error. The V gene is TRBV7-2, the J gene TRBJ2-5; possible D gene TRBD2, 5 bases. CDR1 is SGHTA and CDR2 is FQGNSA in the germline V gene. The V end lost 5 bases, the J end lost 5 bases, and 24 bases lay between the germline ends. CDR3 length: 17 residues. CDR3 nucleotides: TGTGCCAGCAGCCGTCGAGAGGGCTGGTACGCATCGGAGACCCAGTACTTC. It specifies CASSRREGWYASETQYF. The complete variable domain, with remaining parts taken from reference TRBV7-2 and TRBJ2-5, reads GAGVSQSPSNKVTEKGKDVELRCDPISGHTALYWYRQSLGQGLEFLIYFQGNSAPDKSGLPSDRFSAERTGGSVSTLTIQRTQQEDSAVYLCASSRREGWYASETQYFGPGTRLLVL.

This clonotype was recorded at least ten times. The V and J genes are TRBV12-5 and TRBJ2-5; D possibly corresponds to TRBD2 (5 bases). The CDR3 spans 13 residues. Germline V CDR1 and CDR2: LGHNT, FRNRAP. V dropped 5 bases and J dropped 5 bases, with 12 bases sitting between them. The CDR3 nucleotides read TGTGCTAGTGGTCCCGACTATTCGGAGACCCAGTACTTC. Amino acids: CASGPDYSETQYF.

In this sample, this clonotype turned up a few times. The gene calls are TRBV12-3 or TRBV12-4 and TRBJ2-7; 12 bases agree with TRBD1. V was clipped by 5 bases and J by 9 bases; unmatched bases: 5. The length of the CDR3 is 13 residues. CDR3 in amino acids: CASSQGQGAVQYF. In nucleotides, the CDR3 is TGTGCCAGCAGTCAGGGACAGGGGGCCGTGCAGTACTTC.

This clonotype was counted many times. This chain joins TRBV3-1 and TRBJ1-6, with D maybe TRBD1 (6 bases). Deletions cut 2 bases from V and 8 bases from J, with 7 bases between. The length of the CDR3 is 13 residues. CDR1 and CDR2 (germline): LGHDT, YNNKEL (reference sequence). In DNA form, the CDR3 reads TGTGCCAGCAGCCAAAAGGGGGATTCACCCCTCCACTTT. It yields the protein CASSQKGDSPLHF.

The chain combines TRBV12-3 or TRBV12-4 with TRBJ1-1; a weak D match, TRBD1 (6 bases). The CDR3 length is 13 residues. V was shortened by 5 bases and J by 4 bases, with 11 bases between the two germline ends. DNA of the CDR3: TGTGCCAGCAGTACAGGGTCTGGCACTGAAGCTTTCTTT. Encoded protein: CASSTGSGTEAFF.

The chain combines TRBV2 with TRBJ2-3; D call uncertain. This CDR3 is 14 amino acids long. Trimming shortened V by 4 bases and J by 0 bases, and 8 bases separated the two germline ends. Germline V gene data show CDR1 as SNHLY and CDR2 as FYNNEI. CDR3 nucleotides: TGTGCCAGCAGTGTGACTGGTAGCACAGATACGCAGTATTTT. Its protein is CASSVTGSTDTQYF.

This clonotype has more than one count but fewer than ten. CDR3 residues: CSALDRPGYGYTF. The CDR3 DNA follows: TGCAGTGCTTTGGACAGGCCGGGCTATGGCTACACCTTC. This chain uses TRBV20-1 with TRBJ1-2, with 7 bases matching TRBD1. The CDR3 is 13 residues long. V lost 5 bases, J lost 4 bases, and 7 bases stayed unmatched. From germline, CDR1 is DFQATT and CDR2 SNEGSKA (reference sequence).

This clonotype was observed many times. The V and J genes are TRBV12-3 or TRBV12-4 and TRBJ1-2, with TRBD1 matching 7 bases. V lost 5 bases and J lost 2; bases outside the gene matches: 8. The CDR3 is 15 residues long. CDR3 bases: TGTGCCAGCAGTCCCCCGACAGGGCCCAACTATGGCTACACCTTC. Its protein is CASSPPTGPNYGYTF.

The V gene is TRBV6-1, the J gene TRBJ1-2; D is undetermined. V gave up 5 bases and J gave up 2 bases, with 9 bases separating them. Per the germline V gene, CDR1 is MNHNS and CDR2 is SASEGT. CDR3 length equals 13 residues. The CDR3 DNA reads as TGTGCCAGCAGTCGCCGGGCCAACTATGGCTACACCTTC. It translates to CASSRRANYGYTF.

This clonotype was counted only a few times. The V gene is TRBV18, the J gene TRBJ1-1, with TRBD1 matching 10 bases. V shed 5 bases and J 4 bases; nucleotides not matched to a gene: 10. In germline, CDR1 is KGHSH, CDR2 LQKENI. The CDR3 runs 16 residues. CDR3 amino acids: CASSAQMGQGSTEAFF. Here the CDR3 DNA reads TGTGCCAGCTCAGCACAGATGGGACAGGGGAGCACTGAAGCTTTCTTT.

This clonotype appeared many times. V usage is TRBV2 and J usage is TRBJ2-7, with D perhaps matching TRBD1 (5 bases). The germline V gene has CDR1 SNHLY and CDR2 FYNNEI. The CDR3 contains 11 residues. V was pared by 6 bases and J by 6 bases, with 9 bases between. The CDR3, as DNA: TGTGCCAGCAGAGCTCAGGGCGAGCAGTACTTC. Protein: CASRAQGEQYF.

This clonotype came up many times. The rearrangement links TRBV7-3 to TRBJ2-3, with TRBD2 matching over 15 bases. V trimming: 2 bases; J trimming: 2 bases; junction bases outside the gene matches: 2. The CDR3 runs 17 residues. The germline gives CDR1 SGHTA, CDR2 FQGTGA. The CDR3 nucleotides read TGTGCCAGCAGCTTAGGACTAGCGGGGGGGGCCACAGATACGCAGTATTTT. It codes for CASSLGLAGGATDTQYF.

The CDR3 region is CASSLSRGGLAGEQTQYF. The CDR3 DNA follows: TGTGCCAGCAGTTTATCGAGGGGTGGACTAGCGGGAGAACAGACCCAGTACTTC. This chain links TRBV27 with TRBJ2-5; 13 bases agree with TRBD2. CDR3 size: 18 residues. The germline V gene encodes CDR1 MNHEY and CDR2 SMNVEV (reference sequence). After removal of 0 bases from V and 6 bases from J, the junction contained 10 bases not matched to a gene.

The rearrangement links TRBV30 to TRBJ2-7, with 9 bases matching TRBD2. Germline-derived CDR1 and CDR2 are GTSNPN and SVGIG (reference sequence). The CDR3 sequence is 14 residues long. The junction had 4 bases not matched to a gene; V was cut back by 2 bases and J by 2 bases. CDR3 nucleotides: TGTGCCTGGAGTAAGAGCGGGGGGCCCTACGAGCAGTACTTC. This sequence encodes CAWSKSGGPYEQYF.

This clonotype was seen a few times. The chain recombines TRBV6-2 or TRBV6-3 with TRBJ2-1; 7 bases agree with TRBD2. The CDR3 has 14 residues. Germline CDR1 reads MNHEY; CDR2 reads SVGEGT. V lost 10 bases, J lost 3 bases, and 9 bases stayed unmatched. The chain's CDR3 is CATILTSCYNEQFF. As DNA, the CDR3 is TGTGCCACTATTTTGACTAGCTGCTACAATGAGCAGTTCTTC.

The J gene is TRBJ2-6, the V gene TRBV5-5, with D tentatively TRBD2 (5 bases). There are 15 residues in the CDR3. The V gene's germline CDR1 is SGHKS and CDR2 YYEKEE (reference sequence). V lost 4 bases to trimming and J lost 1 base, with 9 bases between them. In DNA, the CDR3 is TGTGCCAGCAGCACGGGGAGTTCTGGGGCCAACGTCCTGACTTTC. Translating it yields CASSTGSSGANVLTF. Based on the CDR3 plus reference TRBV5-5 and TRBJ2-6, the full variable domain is DAGVTQSPTHLIKTRGQQVTLRCSPISGHKSVSWYQQVLGQGPQFIFQYYEKEERGRGNFPDRFSARQFPNYSSELNVNALLLGDSALYLCASSTGSSGANVLTFGAGSRLTVL.

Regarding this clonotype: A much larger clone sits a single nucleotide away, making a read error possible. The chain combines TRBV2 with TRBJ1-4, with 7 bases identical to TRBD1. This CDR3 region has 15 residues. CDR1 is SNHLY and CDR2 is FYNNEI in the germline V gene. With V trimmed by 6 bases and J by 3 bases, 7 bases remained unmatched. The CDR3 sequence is CASSRGRGANEKLFF. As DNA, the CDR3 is TGTGCCAGCAGCCGGGGCAGGGGGGCTAATGAAAAACTGTTTTTT.

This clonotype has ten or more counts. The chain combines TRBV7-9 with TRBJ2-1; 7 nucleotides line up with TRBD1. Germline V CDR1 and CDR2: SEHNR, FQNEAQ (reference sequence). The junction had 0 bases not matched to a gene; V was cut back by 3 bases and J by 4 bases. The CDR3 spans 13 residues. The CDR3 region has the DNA TGTGCCAGCAGCTTGGGACAGTACAATGAGCAGTTCTTC. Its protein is CASSLGQYNEQFF.

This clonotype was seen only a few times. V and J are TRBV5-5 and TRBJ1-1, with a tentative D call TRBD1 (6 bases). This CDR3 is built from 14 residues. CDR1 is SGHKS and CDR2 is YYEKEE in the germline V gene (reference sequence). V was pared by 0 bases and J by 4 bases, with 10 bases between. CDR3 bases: TGTGCCAGCAGCTTGGGGCCGGGGGCCACTGAAGCTTTCTTT. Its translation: CASSLGPGATEAFF. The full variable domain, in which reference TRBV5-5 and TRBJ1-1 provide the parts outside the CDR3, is DAGVTQSPTHLIKTRGQQVTLRCSPISGHKSVSWYQQVLGQGPQFIFQYYEKEERGRGNFPDRFSARQFPNYSSELNVNALLLGDSALYLCASSLGPGATEAFFGQGTRLTVV.

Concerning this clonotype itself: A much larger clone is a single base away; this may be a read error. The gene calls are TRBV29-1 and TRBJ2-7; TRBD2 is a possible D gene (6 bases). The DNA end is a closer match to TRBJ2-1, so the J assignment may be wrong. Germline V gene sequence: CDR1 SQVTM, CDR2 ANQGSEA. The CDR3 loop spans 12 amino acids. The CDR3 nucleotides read TGCAGCGTAGTAGGAGGGAACTACGAGCAGTTCTTC. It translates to CSVVGGNYEQFF.